This TCR beta chain was found in a study of molecular identifiers for immune sequencing clone quantification. With regard to this clonotype: Its antigen is unknown. One end of the junction varies from germline; a read error may be responsible.

For bulk TCR libraries, previously described methods and listed TCR primers were used. TCRdb reprocessed the PCR reads via MiXCR and lists one record per CDR3 protein. The table lists approximately 680,000 distinct CDR3 sequences, 25% of them singletons. Regarding the study as a whole: Clonotypes topping 20 RNA copies carried over 97% of effector molecules but under 1% of naive ones. Reports indicate spiked Jurkat TCR RNA from one cell could be found among around 1 million naive cells.

The clonotype originates from a human donor in good health. Some libraries in this study had Jurkat cell RNA spiked in. What was sequenced was naive CD8+ T cells from blood, with Jurkat cell RNA spiked in. Stated subset: FACS-sorted CD8+CD4-CCR7+CD45RA+ naive T cells.

The CDR3 DNA reads as TGTGCCAGCAGTTATAGGGGGCTGACCTACGTGCAGTACTTC. Encoded protein: CASSYRGLTYVQYF. The chain employs TRBV27 and TRBJ2-7, with TRBD1 matching over 7 bases. From germline, CDR1 is MNHEY and CDR2 SMNVEV (reference sequence). This CDR3 is 14 amino acids long.